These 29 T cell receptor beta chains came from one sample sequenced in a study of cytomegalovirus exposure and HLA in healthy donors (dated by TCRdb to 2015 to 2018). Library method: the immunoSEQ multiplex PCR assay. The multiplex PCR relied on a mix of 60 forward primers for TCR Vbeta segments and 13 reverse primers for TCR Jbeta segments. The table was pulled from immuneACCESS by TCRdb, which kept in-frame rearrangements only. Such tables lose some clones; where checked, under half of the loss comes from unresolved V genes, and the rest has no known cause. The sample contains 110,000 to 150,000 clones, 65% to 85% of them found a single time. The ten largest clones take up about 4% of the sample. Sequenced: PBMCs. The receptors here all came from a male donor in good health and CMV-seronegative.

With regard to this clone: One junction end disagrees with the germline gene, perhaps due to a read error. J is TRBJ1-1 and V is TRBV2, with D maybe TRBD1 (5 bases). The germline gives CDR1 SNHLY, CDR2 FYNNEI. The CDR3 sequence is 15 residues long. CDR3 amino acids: CASNERNRMNTEAFF. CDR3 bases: TGTGCCAGCAATGAACGGAACAGGATGAACACTGAAGCTTTCTTT.

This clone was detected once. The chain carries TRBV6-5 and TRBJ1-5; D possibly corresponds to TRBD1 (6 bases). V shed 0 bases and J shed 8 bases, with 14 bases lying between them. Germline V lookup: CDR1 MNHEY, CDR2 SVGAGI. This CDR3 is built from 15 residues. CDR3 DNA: TGTGCCAGCAGTTACTCGTCAGGGGTCGGTGAGCCCCAGCATTTT. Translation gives CASSYSSGVGEPQHF.

The DNA for the CDR3 is TGTGCCAGCAGCTCCCGGACAGGGCCGACAAACTATGGCTACACCTTC. Amino acid sequence: CASSSRTGPTNYGYTF. The rearrangement joins TRBV9 to TRBJ1-2; 8 nucleotides agree with TRBD1. V gave up 4 bases and J gave up 2 bases; unmatched junction bases: 10. Germline V gives CDR1 SGDLS, CDR2 YYNGEE. This CDR3 region has 16 residues. Together with reference TRBV9 and TRBJ1-2, the CDR3 gives the full variable domain: DSGVTQTPKHLITATGQRVTLRCSPRSGDLSVYWYQQSLDQGLQFLIQYYNGEERAKGNILERFSAQQFPDLHSELNLSSLELGDSALYFCASSSRTGPTNYGYTFGSGTRLTVV.

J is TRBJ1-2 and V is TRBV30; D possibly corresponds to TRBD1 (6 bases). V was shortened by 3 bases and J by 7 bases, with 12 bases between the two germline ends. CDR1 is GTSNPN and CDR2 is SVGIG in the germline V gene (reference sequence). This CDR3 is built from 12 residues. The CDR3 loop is CAWSRTGRGYTF. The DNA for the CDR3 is TGTGCCTGGAGCCGTACAGGGCGTGGCTACACCTTC.

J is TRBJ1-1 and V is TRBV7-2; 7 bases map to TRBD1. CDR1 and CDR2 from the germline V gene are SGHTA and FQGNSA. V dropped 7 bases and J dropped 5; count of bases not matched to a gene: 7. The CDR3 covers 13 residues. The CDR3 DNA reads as TGTGCCAGCACACTACAGGGGCCGACTGAAGCTTTCTTT. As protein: CASTLQGPTEAFF.

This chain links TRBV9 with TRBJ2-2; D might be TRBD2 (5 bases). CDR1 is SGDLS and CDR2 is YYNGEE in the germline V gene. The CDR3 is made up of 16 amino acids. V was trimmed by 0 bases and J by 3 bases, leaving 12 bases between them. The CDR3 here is CASSVDGEGYTGELFF. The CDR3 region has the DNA TGTGCCAGCAGCGTAGATGGAGAGGGTTACACCGGGGAGCTGTTTTTT.

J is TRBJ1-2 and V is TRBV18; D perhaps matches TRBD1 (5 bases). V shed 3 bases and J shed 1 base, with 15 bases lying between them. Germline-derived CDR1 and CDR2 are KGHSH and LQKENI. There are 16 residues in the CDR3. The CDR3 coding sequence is TGTGCCAGCTCACCTAGCGGGGGGATCCTTAACTATGGCTACACCTTC. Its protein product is CASSPSGGILNYGYTF.

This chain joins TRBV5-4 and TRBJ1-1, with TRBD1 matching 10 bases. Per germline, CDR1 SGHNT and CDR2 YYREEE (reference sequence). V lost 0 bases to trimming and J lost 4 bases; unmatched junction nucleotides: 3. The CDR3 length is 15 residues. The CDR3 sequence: CASSLDGQGGTEAFF. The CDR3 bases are TGTGCCAGCAGCTTGGACGGACAGGGGGGCACTGAAGCTTTCTTT.

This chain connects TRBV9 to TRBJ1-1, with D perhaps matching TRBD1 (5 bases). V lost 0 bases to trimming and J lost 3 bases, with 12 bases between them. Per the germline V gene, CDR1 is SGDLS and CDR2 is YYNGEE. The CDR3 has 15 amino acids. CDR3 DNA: TGTGCCAGCAGCGTAGGGCACGGGGGGTACACTGAAGCTTTCTTT. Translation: CASSVGHGGYTEAFF.

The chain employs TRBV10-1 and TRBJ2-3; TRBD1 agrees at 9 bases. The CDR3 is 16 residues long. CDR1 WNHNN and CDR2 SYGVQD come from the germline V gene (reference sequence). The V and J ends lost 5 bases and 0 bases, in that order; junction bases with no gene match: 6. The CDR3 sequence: CASSPTGTGSTDTQYF. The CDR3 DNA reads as TGCGCCAGCAGTCCTACCGGGACAGGGAGCACAGATACGCAGTATTTT.

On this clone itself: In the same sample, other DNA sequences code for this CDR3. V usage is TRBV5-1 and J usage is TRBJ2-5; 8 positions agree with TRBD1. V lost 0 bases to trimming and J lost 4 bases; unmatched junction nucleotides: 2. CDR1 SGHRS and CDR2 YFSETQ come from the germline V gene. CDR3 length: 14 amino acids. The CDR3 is CASSLGQGAETQYF. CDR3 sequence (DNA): TGCGCCAGCAGCTTGGGCCAGGGGGCAGAGACCCAGTACTTC.

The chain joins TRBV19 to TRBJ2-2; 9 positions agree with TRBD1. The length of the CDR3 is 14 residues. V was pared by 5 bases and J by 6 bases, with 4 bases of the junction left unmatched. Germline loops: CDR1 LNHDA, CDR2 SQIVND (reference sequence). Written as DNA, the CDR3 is TGTGCCAGTAGTCACGGGACAGGGTCCGGGGAGCTGTTTTTT. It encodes CASSHGTGSGELFF.

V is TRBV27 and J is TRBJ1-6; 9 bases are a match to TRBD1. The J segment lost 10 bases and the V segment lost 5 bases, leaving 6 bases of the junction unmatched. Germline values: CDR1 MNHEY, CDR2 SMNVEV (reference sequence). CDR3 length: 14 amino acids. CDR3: CASSLRGQGSPLHF. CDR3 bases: TGTGCCAGCAGTCTTCGGGGACAGGGCTCACCCCTCCACTTT.

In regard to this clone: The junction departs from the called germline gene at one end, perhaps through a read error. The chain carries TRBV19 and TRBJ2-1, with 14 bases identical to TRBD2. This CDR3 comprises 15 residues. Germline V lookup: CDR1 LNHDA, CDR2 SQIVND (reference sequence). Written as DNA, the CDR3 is TGTGCCAGTAGTGCCTCGGGACTAGCGGGGGCCAACCGGGTCTTC. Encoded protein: CASSASGLAGANRVF.

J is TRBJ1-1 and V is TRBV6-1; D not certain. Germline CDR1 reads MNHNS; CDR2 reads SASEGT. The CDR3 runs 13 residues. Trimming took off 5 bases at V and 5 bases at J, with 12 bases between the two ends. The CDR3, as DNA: TGTGCCAGCAGTCAGGAGGGAAGGACTGAAGCTTTCTTT. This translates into CASSQEGRTEAFF.

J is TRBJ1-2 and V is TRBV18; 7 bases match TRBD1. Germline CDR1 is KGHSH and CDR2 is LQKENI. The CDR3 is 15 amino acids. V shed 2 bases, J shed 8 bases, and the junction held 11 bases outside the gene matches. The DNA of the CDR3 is TGTGCCAGCTCACCAGACGGGACAGCTATCTGGGGCTACACCTTC. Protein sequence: CASSPDGTAIWGYTF.

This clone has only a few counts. CDR3 sequence (DNA): TGTGCCAGCAGTGGGGCTACAGGGCTATACACAGATACGCAGTATTTT. Encoded protein: CASSGATGLYTDTQYF. The chain links TRBV2 to TRBJ2-3, with D perhaps TRBD1 (6 bases). CDR3 size: 16 residues. Germline CDR1 is SNHLY and CDR2 is FYNNEI. The V gene lost 4 bases and the J gene lost 2 bases, with 16 bases spanning the gap.

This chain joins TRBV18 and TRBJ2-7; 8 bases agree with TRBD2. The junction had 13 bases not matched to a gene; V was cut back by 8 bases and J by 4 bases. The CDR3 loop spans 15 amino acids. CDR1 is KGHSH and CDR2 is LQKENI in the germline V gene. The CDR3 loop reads CASESQRAGEYEQYF. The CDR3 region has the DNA TGTGCCAGCGAGTCCCAGAGAGCGGGAGAATACGAGCAGTACTTC. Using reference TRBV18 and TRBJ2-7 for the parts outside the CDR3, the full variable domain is NAGVMQNPRHLVRRRGQEARLRCSPMKGHSHVYWYRQLPEEGLKFMVYLQKENIIDESGMPKERFSAEFPKEGPSILRIQQVVRGDSAAYFCASESQRAGEYEQYFGPGTRLTVT.

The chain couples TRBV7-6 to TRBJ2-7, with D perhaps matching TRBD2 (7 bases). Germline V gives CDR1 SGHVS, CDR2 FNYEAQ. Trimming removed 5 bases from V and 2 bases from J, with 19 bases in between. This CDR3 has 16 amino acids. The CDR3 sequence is CASSPGEGVRAYEQYF. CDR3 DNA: TGTGCCAGCAGCCCCGGGGAGGGGGTAAGGGCCTACGAGCAGTACTTC.

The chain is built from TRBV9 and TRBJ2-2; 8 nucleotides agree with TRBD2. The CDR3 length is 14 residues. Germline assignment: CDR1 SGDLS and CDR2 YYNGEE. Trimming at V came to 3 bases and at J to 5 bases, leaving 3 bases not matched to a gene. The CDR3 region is CASSASGSTGELFF. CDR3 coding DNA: TGTGCCAGCAGCGCAAGCGGGAGTACCGGGGAGCTGTTTTTT.

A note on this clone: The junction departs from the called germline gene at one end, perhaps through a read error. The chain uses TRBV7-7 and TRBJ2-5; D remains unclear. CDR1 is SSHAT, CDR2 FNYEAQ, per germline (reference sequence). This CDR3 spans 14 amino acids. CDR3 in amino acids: CASSFSSQQETQYF. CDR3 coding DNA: TGTGCTAGCAGCTTTTCTTCACAGCAAGAGACCCAGTACTTC.

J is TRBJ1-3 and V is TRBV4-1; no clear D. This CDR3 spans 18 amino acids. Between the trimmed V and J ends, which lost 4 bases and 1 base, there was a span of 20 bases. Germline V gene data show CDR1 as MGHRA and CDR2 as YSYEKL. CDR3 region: CASSRIPGRGTSGNTIYF. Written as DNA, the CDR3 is TGCGCCAGCAGCCGAATTCCCGGCAGAGGCACTTCTGGAAACACCATATATTTT.

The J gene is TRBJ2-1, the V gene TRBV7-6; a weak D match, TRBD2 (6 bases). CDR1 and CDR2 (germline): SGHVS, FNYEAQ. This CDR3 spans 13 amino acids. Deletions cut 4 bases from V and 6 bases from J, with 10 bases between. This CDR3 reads CASSSRLVNEQFF. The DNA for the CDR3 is TGTGCCAGCAGCTCCAGACTAGTCAATGAGCAGTTCTTC.

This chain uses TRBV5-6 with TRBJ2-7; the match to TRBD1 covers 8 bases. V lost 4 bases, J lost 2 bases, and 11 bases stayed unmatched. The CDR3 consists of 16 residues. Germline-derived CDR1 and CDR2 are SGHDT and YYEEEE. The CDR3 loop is CASSPTWTGRTYEQYF. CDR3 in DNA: TGTGCCAGCAGCCCCACGTGGACAGGGAGAACCTACGAGCAGTACTTC.

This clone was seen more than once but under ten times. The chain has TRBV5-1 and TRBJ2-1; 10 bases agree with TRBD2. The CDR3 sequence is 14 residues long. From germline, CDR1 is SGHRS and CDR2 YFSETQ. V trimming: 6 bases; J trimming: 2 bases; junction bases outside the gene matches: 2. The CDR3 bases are TGCGCCAGCACAGCGGGAGGGGCCTACAATGAGCAGTTCTTC. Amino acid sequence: CASTAGGAYNEQFF.

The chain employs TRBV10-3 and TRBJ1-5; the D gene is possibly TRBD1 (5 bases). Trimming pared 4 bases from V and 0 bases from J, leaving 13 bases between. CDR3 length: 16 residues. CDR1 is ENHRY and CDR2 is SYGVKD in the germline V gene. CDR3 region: CAISGGRTNSNQPQHF. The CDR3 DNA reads TGTGCCATCAGTGGGGGCAGAACCAATAGCAATCAGCCCCAGCATTTT.

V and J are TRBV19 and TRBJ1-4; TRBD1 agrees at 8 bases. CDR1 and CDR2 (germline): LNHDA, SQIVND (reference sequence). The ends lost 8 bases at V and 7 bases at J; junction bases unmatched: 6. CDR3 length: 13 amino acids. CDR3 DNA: TGTGCCAGTGCGCCGGGACAGGCTGAAAAACTGTTTTTT. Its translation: CASAPGQAEKLFF.

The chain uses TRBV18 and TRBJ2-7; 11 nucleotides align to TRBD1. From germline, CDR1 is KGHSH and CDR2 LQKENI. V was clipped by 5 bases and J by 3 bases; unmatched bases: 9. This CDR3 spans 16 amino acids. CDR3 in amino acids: CASSARRGQGGYEQYF. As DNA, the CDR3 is TGTGCCAGCTCAGCGCGAAGGGGACAGGGGGGCTACGAGCAGTACTTC.

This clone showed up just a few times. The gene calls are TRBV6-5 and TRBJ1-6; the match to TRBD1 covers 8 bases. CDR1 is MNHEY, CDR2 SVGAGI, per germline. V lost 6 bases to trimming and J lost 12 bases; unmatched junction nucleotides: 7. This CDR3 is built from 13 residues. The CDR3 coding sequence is TGTGCCAGCAGCCCGGACAGGGCGAGACCCCTCCACTTT. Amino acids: CASSPDRARPLHF.